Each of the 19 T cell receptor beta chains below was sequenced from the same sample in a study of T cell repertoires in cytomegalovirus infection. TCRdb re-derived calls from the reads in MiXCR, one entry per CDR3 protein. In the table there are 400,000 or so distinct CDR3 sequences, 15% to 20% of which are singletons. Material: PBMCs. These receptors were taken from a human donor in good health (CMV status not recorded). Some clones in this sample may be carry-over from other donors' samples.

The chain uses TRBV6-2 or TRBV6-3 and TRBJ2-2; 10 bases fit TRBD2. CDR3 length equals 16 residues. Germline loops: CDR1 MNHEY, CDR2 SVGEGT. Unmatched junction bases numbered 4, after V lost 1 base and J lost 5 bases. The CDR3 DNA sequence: TGTGCCAGCAGTTACTGGTCTAGCGGGAGAACCGGGGAGCTGTTTTTT. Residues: CASSYWSSGRTGELFF.

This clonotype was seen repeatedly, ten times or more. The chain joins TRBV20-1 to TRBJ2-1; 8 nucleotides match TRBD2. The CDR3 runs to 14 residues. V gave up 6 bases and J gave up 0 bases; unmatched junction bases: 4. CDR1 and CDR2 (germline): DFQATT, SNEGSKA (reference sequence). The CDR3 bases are TGCAGTGCGGCGGGGGGTAGCTCCTACAATGAGCAGTTCTTC. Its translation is CSAAGGSSYNEQFF.

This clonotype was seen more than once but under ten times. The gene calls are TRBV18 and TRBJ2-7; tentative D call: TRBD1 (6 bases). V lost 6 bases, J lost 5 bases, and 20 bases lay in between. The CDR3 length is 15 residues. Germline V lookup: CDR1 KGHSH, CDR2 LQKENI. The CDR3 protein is CASSPIPPGTHEQYF. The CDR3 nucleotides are TGTGCCAGCTCCCCAATACCACCCGGGACACACGAGCAGTACTTC.

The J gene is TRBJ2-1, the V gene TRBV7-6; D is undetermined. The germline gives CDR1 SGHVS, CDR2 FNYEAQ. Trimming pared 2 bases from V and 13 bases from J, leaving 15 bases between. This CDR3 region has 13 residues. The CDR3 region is CASSLIRNGNQFF. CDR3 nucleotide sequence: TGTGCCAGCAGCTTAATTAGGAACGGCAACCAGTTCTTC.

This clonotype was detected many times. This chain's CDR3 is CASSQTPQYF. Here the CDR3 DNA reads TGTGCCAGCAGCCAAACGCCCCAGTACTTC. V is TRBV7-8 and J is TRBJ2-5; no definite D call. The V end was cut by 5 bases, the J end by 9 bases, with 7 bases between. This CDR3 is 10 amino acids long. CDR1 is SGHVS, CDR2 FQNEAQ, per germline.

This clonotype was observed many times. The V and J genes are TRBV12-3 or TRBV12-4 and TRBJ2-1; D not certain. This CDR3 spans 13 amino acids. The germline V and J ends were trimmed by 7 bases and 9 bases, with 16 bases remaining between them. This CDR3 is CASTFSRVREQFF. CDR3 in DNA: TGTGCCAGCACCTTTAGTCGCGTCCGTGAGCAGTTCTTC.

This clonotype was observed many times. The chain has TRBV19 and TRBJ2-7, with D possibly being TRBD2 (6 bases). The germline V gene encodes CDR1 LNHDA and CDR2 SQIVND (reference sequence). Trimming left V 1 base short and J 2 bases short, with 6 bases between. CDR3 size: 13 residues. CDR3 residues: CASSIAGAYEQYF. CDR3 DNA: TGTGCCAGTAGTATAGCGGGAGCCTACGAGCAGTACTTC. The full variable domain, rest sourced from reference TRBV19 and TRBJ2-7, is DGGITQSPKYLFRKEGQNVTLSCEQNLNHDAMYWYRQDPGQGLRLIYYSQIVNDFQKGDIAEGYSVSREKKESFPLTVTSAQKNPTAFYLCASSIAGAYEQYFGPGTRLTVT.

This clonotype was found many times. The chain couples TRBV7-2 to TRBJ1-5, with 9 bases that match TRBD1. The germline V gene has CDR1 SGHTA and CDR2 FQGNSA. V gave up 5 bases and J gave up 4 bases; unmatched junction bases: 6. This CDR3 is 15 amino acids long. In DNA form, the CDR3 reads TGTGCCAGCAGCGGGGGACAGGGACGGAATCAGCCCCAGCATTTT. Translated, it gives CASSGGQGRNQPQHF.

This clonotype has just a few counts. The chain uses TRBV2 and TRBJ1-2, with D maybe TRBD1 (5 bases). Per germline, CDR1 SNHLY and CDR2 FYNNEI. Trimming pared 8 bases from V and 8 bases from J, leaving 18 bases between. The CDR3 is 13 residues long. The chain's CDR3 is CASHTQQGEGYTF. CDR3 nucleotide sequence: TGTGCCAGCCACACCCAACAAGGGGAAGGCTACACCTTC.

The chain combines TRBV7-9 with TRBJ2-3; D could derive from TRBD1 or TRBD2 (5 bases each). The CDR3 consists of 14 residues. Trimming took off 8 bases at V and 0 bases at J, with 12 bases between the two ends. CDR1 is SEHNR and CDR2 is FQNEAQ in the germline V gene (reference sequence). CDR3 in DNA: TGTGCCAGCCCGGGACCCTTTAGCACAGATACGCAGTATTTT. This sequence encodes CASPGPFSTDTQYF. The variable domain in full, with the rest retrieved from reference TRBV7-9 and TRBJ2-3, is DTGVSQNPRHKITKRGQNVTFRCDPISEHNRLYWYRQTLGQGPEFLTYFQNEAQLEKSRLLSDRFSAERPKGSFSTLEIQRTEQGDSAMYLCASPGPFSTDTQYFGPGTRLTVL.

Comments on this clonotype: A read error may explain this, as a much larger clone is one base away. The CDR3 nucleotides read TGTGCCAGCAGCTCGCGGTCGACCCGTAGCACAGATACGCAGTATTTT. Translation: CASSSRSTRSTDTQYF. The chain is built from TRBV7-2 and TRBJ2-3; D is unclear. The CDR3 consists of 16 residues. V was trimmed by 4 bases and J by 0 bases, leaving 14 bases between them. Germline assignment: CDR1 SGHTA and CDR2 FQGNSA. Complete variable domain (other parts from reference TRBV7-2 and TRBJ2-3): GAGVSQSPSNKVTEKGKDVELRCDPISGHTALYWYRQSLGQGLEFLIYFQGNSAPDKSGLPSDRFSAERTGGSVSTLTIQRTQQEDSAVYLCASSSRSTRSTDTQYFGPGTRLTVL.

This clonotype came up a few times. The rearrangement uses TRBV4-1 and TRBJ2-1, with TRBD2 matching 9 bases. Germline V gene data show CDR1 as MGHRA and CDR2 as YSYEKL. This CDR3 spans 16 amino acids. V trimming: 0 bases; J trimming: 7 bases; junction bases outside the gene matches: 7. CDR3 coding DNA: TGCGCCAGCAGCCAAGATCAGCGGGGGGCTTGGAATGAGCAGTTCTTC. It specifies CASSQDQRGAWNEQFF.

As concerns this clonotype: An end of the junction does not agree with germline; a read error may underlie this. Here the CDR3 DNA reads TGTGCCATGAGTGCGACGGGCCGTTTCAACGAGCAGTACTTC. As protein: CAMSATGRFNEQYF. This chain uses TRBV10-3 with TRBJ2-7; D gene unclear. The CDR3 runs to 14 residues. Germline CDR1 ENHRY, CDR2 SYGVKD.

As DNA, the CDR3 is TGTGCCAGCACTGGGACAGGGAGCACCGGGGAGCTGTTTTTT. This sequence encodes CASTGTGSTGELFF. The chain joins TRBV27 to TRBJ2-2; TRBD1 aligns across 9 bases. The CDR3 totals 14 residues. CDR1 MNHEY and CDR2 SMNVEV come from the germline V gene (reference sequence). Trimming removed 7 bases from V and 4 bases from J; junction bases left unmatched: 4.

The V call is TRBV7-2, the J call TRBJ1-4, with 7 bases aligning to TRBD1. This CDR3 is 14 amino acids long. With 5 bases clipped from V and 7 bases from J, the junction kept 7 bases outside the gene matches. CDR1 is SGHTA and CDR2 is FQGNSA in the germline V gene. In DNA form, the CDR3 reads TGTGCCAGCAGCCCCGACAGGGCGAGTGAAAAACTGTTTTTT. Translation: CASSPDRASEKLFF.

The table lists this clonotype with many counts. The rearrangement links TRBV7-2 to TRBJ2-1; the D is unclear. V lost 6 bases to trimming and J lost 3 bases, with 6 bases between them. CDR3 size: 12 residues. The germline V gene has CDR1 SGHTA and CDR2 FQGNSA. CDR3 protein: CASSQDYNEQFF. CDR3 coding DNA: TGTGCCAGCAGTCAAGACTACAATGAGCAGTTCTTC. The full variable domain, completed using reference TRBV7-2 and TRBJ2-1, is GAGVSQSPSNKVTEKGKDVELRCDPISGHTALYWYRQSLGQGLEFLIYFQGNSAPDKSGLPSDRFSAERTGGSVSTLTIQRTQQEDSAVYLCASSQDYNEQFFGPGTRLTVL.

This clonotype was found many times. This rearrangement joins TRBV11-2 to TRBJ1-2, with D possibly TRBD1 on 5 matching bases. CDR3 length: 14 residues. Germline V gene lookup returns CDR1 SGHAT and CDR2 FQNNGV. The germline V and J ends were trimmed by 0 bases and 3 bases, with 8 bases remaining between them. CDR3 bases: TGTGCCAGCAGCTTAGACAGGGACGACTATGGCTACACCTTC. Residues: CASSLDRDDYGYTF.

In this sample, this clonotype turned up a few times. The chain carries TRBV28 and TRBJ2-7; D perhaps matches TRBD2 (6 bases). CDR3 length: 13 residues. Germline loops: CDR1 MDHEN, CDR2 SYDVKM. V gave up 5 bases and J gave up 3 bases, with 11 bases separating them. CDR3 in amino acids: CASSGTGDYEQYF. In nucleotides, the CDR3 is TGTGCCAGCAGTGGGACGGGAGACTACGAGCAGTACTTC.

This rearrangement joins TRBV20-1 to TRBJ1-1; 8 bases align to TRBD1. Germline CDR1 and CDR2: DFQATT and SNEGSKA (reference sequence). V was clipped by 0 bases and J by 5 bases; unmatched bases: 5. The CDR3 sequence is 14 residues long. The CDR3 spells CSARDGQGLTEAFF. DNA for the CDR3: TGCAGTGCTAGAGATGGACAGGGTTTGACTGAAGCTTTCTTT.